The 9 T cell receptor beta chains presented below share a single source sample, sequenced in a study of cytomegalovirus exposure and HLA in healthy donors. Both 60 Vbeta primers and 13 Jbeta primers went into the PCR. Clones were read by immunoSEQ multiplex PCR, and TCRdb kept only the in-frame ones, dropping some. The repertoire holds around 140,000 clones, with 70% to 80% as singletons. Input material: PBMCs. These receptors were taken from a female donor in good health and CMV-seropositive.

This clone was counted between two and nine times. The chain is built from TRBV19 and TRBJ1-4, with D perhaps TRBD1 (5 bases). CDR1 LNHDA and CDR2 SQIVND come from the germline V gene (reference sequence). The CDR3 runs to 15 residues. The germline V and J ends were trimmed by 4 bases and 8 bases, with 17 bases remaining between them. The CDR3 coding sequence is TGTGCCAGTAGTAGTAGGCCCAGGGCCTCCGAAAAACTGTTTTTT. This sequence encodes CASSSRPRASEKLFF.

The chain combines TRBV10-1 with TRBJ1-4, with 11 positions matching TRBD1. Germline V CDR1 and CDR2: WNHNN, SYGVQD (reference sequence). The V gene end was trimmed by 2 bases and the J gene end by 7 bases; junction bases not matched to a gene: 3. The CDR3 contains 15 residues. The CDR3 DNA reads TGCGCCAGCAGTGAGGGACAGGGGGCTAGTGAAAAACTGTTTTTT. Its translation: CASSEGQGASEKLFF.

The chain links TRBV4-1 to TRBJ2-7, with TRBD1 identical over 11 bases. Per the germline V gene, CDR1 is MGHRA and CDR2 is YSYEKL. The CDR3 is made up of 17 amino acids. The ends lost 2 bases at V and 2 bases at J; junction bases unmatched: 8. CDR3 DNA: TGCGCCAGCAGCCAATCAGCGGGACAGGGGGGGGCCTACGAGCAGTACTTC. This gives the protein CASSQSAGQGGAYEQYF.

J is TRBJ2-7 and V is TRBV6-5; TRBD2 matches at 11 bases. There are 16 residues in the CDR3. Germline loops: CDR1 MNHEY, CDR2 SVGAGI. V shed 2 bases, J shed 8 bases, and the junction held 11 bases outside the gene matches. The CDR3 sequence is CASSYQPLAGVIQQYF. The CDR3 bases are TGTGCCAGCAGTTACCAACCACTAGCGGGAGTGATCCAGCAGTACTTC.

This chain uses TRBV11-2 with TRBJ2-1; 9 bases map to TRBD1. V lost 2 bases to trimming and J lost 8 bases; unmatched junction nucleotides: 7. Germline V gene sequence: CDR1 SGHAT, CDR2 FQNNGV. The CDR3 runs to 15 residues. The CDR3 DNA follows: TGTGCCAGCAGCTTAAGTGGACAGGGGATATATGAGCAGTTCTTC. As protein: CASSLSGQGIYEQFF.

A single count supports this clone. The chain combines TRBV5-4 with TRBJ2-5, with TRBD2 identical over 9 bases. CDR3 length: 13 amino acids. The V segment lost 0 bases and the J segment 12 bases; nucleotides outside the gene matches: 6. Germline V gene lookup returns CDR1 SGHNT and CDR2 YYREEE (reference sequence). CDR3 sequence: CASSLEAGGPKYF. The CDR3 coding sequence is TGTGCCAGCAGCTTGGAGGCGGGGGGGCCCAAGTACTTC.

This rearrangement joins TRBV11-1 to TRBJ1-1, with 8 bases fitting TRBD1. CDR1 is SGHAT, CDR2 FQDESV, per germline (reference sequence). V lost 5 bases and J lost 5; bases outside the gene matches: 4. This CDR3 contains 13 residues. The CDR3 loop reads CASSRGQVTEAFF. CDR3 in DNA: TGTGCCAGCAGCAGGGGACAGGTTACTGAAGCTTTCTTT.

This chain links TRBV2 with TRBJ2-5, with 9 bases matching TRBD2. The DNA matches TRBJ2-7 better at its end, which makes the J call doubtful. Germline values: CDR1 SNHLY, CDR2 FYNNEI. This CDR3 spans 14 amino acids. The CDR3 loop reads CASSESVAGDEQYF. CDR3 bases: TGTGCCAGCAGTGAATCAGTAGCGGGAGACGAGCAGTACTTC.

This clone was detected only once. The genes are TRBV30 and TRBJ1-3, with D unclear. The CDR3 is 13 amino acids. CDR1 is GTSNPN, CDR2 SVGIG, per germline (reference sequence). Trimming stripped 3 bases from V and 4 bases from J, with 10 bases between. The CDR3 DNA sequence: TGTGCCTGGAGCCGGGGTGAAGGAAACACCATATATTTT. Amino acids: CAWSRGEGNTIYF.